These 18 T cell receptor beta chains originate from one sample sequenced in a study of siplizumab effects on memory and regulatory T cells. Libraries were prepared by immunoSEQ multiplex PCR; TCRdb keeps only in-frame clonotypes and omits some of them. The repertoire holds about 100,000 clones, with about 94% as singletons. The specimen was non-Treg CD4+ T cells sorted from blood. The origin of the receptors is a human donor in good health.

The gene calls are TRBV7-9 and TRBJ2-3, with 9 bases lining up with TRBD2. The CDR3 consists of 15 residues. Germline lookup yields CDR1 SEHNR and CDR2 FQNEAQ (reference sequence). The V segment lost 5 bases and the J segment 0 bases; nucleotides outside the gene matches: 3. The CDR3 region has the DNA TGTGCCAGCAGCCTTAGCGGGAGTAGCACAGATACGCAGTATTTT. As protein: CASSLSGSSTDTQYF.

V gene TRBV4-1 combines with J gene TRBJ2-1; 7 bases map to TRBD2. Looked up from germline, CDR1 is MGHRA and CDR2 is YSYEKL. This CDR3 contains 16 residues. V gave up 2 bases and J gave up 5 bases; unmatched junction bases: 9. The CDR3 loop is CASSQSPLATHNEQFF. The CDR3 DNA sequence: TGCGCCAGCAGCCAATCCCCACTAGCGACCCACAATGAGCAGTTCTTC.

The V and J genes are TRBV27 and TRBJ1-1; 7 nucleotides align to TRBD1. After removal of 5 bases from V and 7 bases from J, the junction contained 4 bases not matched to a gene. The CDR3 runs to 12 residues. Germline lookup yields CDR1 MNHEY and CDR2 SMNVEV (reference sequence). This CDR3 reads CASSSDRDEAFF. In nucleotides, the CDR3 is TGTGCCAGCAGTAGCGACAGGGATGAAGCTTTCTTT.

The chain is built from TRBV5-8 and TRBJ1-5; 8 nucleotides agree with TRBD1. V was pared by 2 bases and J by 7 bases, with 8 bases of the junction left unmatched. The germline gives CDR1 SGHTS, CDR2 YDEGEE. The CDR3 consists of 15 residues. CDR3 amino acids: CASSFVGTGLQPQHF. The DNA of the CDR3 is TGTGCCAGCAGCTTTGTCGGGACAGGCCTCCAGCCCCAGCATTTT.

V and J are TRBV30 and TRBJ2-5, with 7 bases lining up with TRBD2. Per the germline V gene, CDR1 is GTSNPN and CDR2 is SVGIG (reference sequence). The CDR3 extends over 11 amino acids. The DNA of the CDR3 is TGTGTGGTCGGGAGGCCCGAGACCCAGTACTTC. This gives the protein CVVGRPETQYF.

The chain has TRBV10-3 and TRBJ2-5; D is uncertain. Germline loops: CDR1 ENHRY, CDR2 SYGVKD. There are 11 residues in the CDR3. V lost 6 bases and J lost 4, with 6 bases in between. CDR3 in amino acids: CAIRGGETQYF. The DNA for the CDR3 is TGTGCCATCAGGGGTGGAGAGACCCAGTACTTC.

J is TRBJ2-3 and V is TRBV7-2, with TRBD2 as a possible D gene (5 bases). V lost 3 bases and J lost 6, with 10 bases in between. Looked up from germline, CDR1 is SGHTA and CDR2 is FQGNSA. The CDR3 length is 13 residues. CDR3 DNA sequence: TGTGCCAGCAGCTTCGGGATCGGGGATACGCAGTATTTT. This translates into CASSFGIGDTQYF.

The chain has TRBV9 and TRBJ2-7; possible D gene TRBD2, 6 bases. The V gene's germline CDR1 is SGDLS and CDR2 YYNGEE. The V gene lost 4 bases and the J gene lost 6 bases, with 17 bases spanning the gap. This CDR3 is built from 14 residues. The CDR3 coding sequence is TGTGCCAGCAGCTCCCCCCCCCAGGGAGGCGAGCAGTACTTC. This sequence encodes CASSSPPQGGEQYF.

V is TRBV2 and J is TRBJ2-3; 8 bases fit TRBD1. This CDR3 contains 14 residues. The germline V gene has CDR1 SNHLY and CDR2 FYNNEI. V shed 7 bases, J shed 2 bases, and the junction held 5 bases outside the gene matches. The CDR3 loop is CASTPGQVTDTQYF. The CDR3 DNA follows: TGTGCCAGCACCCCGGGACAGGTCACAGATACGCAGTATTTT.

V gene TRBV7-2 combines with J gene TRBJ1-5, with D hard to call. The CDR3 is 13 residues long. V was shortened by 5 bases and J by 5 bases, with 10 bases between the two germline ends. Germline loops: CDR1 SGHTA, CDR2 FQGNSA. DNA for the CDR3: TGTGCCAGCAGCCGGACTAATGATCAGCCCCAGCATTTT. Translation gives CASSRTNDQPQHF.

The J gene is TRBJ1-1, the V gene TRBV29-1, with TRBD1 as a possible D gene (5 bases). V lost 7 bases, J lost 5 bases, and 17 bases lay in between. The CDR3 is 13 residues long. In germline, CDR1 is SQVTM, CDR2 ANQGSEA. The CDR3: CSGTRAAVTEAFF. As DNA, the CDR3 is TGCAGCGGGACCAGGGCCGCGGTGACTGAAGCTTTCTTT.

The chain uses TRBV14 and TRBJ2-1; 9 bases line up with TRBD2. The V gene's germline CDR1 is SGHDN and CDR2 FVKESK. The CDR3 is 15 amino acids. V shed 4 bases and J 3 bases; nucleotides not matched to a gene: 4. CDR3 region: CASSLAGVIYNEQFF. In DNA, the CDR3 is TGTGCCAGCAGCCTAGCGGGAGTAATCTACAATGAGCAGTTCTTC. The whole variable domain, filled in from reference TRBV14 and TRBJ2-1, reads EAGVTQFPSHSVIEKGQTVTLRCDPISGHDNLYWYRRVMGKEIKFLLHFVKESKQDESGMPNNRFLAERTGGTYSTLKVQPAELEDSGVYFCASSLAGVIYNEQFFGPGTRLTVL.

The chain uses TRBV6-1 and TRBJ2-2, with 8 bases fitting TRBD2. Trimming at V came to 2 bases and at J to 2 bases, leaving 4 bases not matched to a gene. This CDR3 comprises 16 residues. Germline lookup yields CDR1 MNHNS and CDR2 SASEGT. CDR3 residues: CASSESGGRNTGELFF. The DNA of the CDR3 is TGTGCCAGCAGTGAAAGCGGGGGTCGAAACACCGGGGAGCTGTTTTTT.

The chain recombines TRBV18 with TRBJ2-5, with 9 nucleotides matching TRBD1. CDR3 length: 16 amino acids. Trimming cost V 1 base and J 1 base; bases outside gene matches: 4. The germline gives CDR1 KGHSH, CDR2 LQKENI. CDR3 loop: CASSPLPTGGQETQYF. In nucleotides, the CDR3 is TGTGCCAGCTCACCACTTCCGACAGGGGGCCAAGAGACCCAGTACTTC.

The V gene is TRBV28, the J gene TRBJ2-1; D is possibly TRBD1 or TRBD2 (5 bases each). This CDR3 has 13 amino acids. V lost 8 bases and J 4 bases, leaving 12 bases between the germline ends. The germline gives CDR1 MDHEN, CDR2 SYDVKM. For the CDR3, the DNA is TGTGCCAGCGGGGGTTCCCCATACAATGAGCAGTTCTTC. Its translation is CASGGSPYNEQFF.

The chain combines TRBV6-6 with TRBJ1-2; no definite D call. Per germline, CDR1 MNHNY and CDR2 SVGAGI (reference sequence). The V gene lost 6 bases and the J gene lost 0 bases, with 14 bases spanning the gap. This CDR3 comprises 15 residues. Written as DNA, the CDR3 is TGTGCCAGCAGCCGAGTTGGTCTCACTAACTATGGCTACACCTTC. It encodes CASSRVGLTNYGYTF.

The chain has TRBV9 and TRBJ2-3, with D perhaps TRBD2 (6 bases). CDR1 is SGDLS and CDR2 is YYNGEE in the germline V gene. The CDR3 is 14 amino acids. Trimming cost V 2 bases and J 4 bases, with 11 bases left between them. CDR3 DNA sequence: TGTGCCAGCAGCGTGGAGCGGGCCTCAGATACGCAGTATTTT. Its protein is CASSVERASDTQYF.

The J gene is TRBJ2-7, the V gene TRBV18; D unresolved. This CDR3 spans 14 amino acids. Per germline, CDR1 KGHSH and CDR2 LQKENI. V dropped 3 bases and J dropped 2 bases, with 11 bases sitting between them. The CDR3 loop reads CASSPPQPPYEQYF. The DNA for the CDR3 is TGTGCCAGCTCACCCCCCCAACCCCCCTACGAGCAGTACTTC.